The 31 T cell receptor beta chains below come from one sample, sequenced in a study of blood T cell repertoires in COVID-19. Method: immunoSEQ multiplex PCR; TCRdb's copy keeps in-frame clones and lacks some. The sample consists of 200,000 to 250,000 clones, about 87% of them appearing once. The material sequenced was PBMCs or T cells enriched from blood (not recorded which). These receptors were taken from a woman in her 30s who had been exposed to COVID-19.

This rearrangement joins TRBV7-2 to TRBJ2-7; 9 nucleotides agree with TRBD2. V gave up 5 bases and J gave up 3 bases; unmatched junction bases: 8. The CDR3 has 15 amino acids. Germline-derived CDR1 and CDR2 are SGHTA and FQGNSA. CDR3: CASSLQSAGGYEQYF. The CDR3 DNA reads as TGTGCCAGCAGCCTCCAATCAGCGGGAGGCTACGAGCAGTACTTC.

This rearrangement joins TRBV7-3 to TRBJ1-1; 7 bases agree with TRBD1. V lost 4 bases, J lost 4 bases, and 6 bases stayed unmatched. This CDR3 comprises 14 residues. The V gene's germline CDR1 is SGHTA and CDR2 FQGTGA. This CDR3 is CASSSQGTGTEAFF. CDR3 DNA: TGTGCCAGCAGCTCACAGGGGACGGGCACTGAAGCTTTCTTT.

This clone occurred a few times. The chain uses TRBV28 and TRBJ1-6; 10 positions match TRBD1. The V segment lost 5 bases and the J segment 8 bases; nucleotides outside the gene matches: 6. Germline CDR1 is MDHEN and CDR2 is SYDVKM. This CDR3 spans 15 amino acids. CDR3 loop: CASSPGQGVDSPLHF. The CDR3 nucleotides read TGTGCCAGCAGTCCCGGACAGGGGGTTGATTCACCCCTCCACTTT.

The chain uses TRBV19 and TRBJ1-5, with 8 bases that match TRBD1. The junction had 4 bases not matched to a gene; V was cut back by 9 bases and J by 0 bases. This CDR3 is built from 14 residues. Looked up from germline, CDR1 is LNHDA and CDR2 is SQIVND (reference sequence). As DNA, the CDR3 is TGTGCCAGCACCGGGACAGGTAGCAATCAGCCCCAGCATTTT. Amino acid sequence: CASTGTGSNQPQHF.

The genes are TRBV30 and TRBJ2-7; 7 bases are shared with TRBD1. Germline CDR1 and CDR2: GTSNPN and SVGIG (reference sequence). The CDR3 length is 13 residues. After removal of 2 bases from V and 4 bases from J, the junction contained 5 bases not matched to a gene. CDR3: CAWSKGASYEQYF. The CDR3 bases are TGTGCCTGGAGTAAGGGGGCTAGTTACGAGCAGTACTTC.

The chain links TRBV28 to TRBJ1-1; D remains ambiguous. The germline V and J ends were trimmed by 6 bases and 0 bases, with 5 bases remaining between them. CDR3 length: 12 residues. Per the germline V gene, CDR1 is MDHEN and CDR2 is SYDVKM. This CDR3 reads CASRQVNTEAFF. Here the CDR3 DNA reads TGTGCCAGCAGACAAGTGAACACTGAAGCTTTCTTT.

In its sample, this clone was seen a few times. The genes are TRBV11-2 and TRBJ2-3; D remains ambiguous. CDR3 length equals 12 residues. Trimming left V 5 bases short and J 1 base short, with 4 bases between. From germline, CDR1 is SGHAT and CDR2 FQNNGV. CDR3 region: CASSGRTDTQYF. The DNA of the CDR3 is TGTGCCAGCAGCGGGCGCACAGATACGCAGTATTTT. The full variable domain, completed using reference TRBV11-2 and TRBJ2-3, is EAGVAQSPRYKIIEKRQSVAFWCNPISGHATLYWYQQILGQGPKLLIQFQNNGVVDDSQLPKDRFSAERLKGVDSTLKIQPAKLEDSAVYLCASSGRTDTQYFGPGTRLTVL.

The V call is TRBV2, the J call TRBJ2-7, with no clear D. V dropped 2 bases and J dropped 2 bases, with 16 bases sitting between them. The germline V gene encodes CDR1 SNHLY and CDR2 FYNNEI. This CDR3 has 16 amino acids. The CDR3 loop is CASSESFPGETYEQYF. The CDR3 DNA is TGTGCCAGCAGTGAAAGTTTTCCGGGTGAGACCTACGAGCAGTACTTC.

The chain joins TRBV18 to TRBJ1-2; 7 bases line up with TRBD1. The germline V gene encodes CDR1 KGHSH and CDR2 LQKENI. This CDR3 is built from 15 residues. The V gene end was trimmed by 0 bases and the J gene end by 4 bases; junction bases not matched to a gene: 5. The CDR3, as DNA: TGTGCCAGCTCACCACCGGGACAGAGGGGCTATGGCTACACCTTC. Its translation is CASSPPGQRGYGYTF.

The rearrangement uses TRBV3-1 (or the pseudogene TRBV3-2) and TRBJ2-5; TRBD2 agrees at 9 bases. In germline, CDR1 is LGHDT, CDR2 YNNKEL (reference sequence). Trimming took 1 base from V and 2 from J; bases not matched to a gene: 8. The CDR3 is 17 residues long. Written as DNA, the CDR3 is TGTGCCAGCAGCCAAGGAGGCGGGAGGGCGAAACAAGAGACCCAGTACTTC. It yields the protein CASSQGGGRAKQETQYF.

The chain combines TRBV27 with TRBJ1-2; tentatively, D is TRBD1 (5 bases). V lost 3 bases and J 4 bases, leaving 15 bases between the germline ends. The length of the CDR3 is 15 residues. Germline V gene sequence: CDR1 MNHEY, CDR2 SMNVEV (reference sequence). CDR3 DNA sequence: TGTGCCAGCAGTTTTTCGACAGCCTTTGGCTATGGCTACACCTTC. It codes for CASSFSTAFGYGYTF.

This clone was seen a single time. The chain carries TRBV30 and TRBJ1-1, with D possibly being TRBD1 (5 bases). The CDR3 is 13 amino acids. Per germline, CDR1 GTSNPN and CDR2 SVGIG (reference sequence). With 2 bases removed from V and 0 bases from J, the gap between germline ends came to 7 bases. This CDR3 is CAWSPDMNTEAFF. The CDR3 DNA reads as TGTGCCTGGAGTCCGGACATGAACACTGAAGCTTTCTTT. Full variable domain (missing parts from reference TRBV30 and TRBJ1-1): SQTIHQWPATLVQPVGSPLSLECTVEGTSNPNLYWYRQAAGRGLQLLFYSVGIGQISSEVPQNLSASRPQDRQFILSSKKLLLSDSGFYLCAWSPDMNTEAFFGQGTRLTVV.

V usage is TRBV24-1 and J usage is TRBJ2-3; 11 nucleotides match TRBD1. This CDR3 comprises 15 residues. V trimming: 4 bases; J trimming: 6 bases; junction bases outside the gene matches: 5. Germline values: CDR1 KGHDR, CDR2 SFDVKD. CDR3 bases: TGTGCCACCAGTGACCGGACAGGGGGCATGGATACGCAGTATTTT. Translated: CATSDRTGGMDTQYF.

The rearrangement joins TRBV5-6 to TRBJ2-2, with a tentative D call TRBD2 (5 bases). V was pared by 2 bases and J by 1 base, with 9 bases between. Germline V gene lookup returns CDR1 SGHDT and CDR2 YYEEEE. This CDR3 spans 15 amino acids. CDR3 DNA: TGTGCCAGCAGCTTCGGGGTGATGAACACCGGGGAGCTGTTTTTT. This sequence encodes CASSFGVMNTGELFF.

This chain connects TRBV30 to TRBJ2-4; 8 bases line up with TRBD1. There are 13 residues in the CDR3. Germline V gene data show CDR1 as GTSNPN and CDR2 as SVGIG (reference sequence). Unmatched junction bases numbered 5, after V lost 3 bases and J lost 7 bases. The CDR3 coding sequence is TGTGCCTGGAGCAGGACAGGGACGAACATTCAGTACTTC. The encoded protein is CAWSRTGTNIQYF.

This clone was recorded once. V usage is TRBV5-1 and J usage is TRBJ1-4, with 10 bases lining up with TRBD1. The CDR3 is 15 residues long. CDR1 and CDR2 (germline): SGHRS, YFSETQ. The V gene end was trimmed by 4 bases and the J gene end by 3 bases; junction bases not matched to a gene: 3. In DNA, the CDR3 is TGCGCCAGCAGCGATGGGACAGGGGCTAATGAAAAACTGTTTTTT. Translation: CASSDGTGANEKLFF.

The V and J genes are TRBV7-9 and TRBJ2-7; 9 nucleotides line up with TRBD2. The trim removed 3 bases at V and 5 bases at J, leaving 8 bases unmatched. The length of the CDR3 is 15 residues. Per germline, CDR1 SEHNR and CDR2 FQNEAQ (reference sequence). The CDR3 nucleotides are TGTGCCAGCAGCTTCCAAGCGGGAGGCAAGAACGAGCAGTACTTC. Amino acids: CASSFQAGGKNEQYF.

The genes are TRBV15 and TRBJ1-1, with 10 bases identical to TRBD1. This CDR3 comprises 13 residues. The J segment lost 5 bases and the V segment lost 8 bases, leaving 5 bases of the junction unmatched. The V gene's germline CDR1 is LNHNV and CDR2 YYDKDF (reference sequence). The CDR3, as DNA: TGTGCCACCGGGGACAGGGGTTCAACTGAAGCTTTCTTT. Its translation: CATGDRGSTEAFF.

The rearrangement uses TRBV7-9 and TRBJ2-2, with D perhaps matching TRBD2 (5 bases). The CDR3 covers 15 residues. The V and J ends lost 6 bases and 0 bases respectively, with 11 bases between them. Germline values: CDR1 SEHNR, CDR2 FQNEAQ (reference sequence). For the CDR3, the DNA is TGTGCCAGCAGTCCCAGCGGAGCGAACACCGGGGAGCTGTTTTTT. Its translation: CASSPSGANTGELFF.

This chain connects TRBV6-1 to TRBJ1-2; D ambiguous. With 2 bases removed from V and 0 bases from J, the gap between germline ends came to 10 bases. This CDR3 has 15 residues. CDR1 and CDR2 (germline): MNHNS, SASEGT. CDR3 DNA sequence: TGTGCCAGCAGTGAAAGGGTGGGAGCTAACTATGGCTACACCTTC. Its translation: CASSERVGANYGYTF.

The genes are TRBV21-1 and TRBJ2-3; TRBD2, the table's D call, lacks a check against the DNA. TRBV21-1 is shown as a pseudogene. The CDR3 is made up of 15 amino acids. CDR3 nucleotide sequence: TGTGCCAGCAGCAAAGGTAGCCTAAGCACAGATACGCAGTATTTT. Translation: CASSKGSLSTDTQYF.

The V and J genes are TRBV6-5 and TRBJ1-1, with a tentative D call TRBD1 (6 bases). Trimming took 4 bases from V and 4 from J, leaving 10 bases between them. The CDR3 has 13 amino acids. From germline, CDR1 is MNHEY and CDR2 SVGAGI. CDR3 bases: TGTGCCAGCAGTTCCACAGGGTTCACTGAAGCTTTCTTT. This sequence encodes CASSSTGFTEAFF.

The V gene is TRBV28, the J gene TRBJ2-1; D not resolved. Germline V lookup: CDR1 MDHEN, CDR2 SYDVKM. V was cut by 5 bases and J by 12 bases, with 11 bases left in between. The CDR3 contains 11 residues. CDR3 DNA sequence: TGTGCCAGCAGTAGTAGTGTGCGGCAGTTCTTC. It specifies CASSSSVRQFF. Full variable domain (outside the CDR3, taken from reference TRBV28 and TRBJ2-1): DVKVTQSSRYLVKRTGEKVFLECVQDMDHENMFWYRQDPGLGLRLIYFSYDVKMKEKGDIPEGYSVSREKKERFSLILESASTNQTSMYLCASSSSVRQFFGPGTRLTVL.

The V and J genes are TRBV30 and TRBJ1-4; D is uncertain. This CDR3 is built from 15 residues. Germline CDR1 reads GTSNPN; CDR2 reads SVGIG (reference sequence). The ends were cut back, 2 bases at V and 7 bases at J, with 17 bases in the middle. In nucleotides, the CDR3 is TGTGCCTGGAGTACAAAGAGCGCGCCTAGTGAAAAACTGTTTTTT. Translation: CAWSTKSAPSEKLFF.

CDR3 DNA: TGTGCCAGTAAACAGGGGTCTTCCTACGAGCAGTACTTC. It specifies CASKQGSSYEQYF. The chain employs TRBV7-9 and TRBJ2-7; 7 bases are a match to TRBD1. This CDR3 comprises 13 residues. V dropped 9 bases and J dropped 1; count of bases not matched to a gene: 6. In germline, CDR1 is SEHNR, CDR2 FQNEAQ (reference sequence).

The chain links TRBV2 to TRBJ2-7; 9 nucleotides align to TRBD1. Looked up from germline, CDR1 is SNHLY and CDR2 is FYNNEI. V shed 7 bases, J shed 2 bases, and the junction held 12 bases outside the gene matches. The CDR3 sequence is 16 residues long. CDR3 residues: CASTPSRGQGPYEQYF. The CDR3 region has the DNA TGTGCCAGCACCCCCAGCAGGGGACAGGGACCCTACGAGCAGTACTTC. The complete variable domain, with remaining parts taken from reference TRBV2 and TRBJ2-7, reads EPEVTQTPSHQVTQMGQEVILRCVPISNHLYFYWYRQILGQKVEFLVSFYNNEISEKSEIFDDQFSVERPDGSNFTLKIRSTKLEDSAMYFCASTPSRGQGPYEQYFGPGTRLTVT.

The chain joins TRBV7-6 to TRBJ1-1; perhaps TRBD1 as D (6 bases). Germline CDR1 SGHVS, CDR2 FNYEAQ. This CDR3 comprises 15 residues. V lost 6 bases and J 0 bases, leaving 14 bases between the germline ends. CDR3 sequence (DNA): TGTGCCAGCAGGGCTATCGGACAGTTGAACACTGAAGCTTTCTTT. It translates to CASRAIGQLNTEAFF.

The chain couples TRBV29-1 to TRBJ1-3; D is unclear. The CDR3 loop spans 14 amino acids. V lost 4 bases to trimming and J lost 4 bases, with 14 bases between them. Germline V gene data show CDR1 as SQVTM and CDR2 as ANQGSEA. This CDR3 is CSVVLRESGNTIYF. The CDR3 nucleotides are TGCAGCGTTGTGCTTAGGGAGTCGGGAAACACCATATATTTT. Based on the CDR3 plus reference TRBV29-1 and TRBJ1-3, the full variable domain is SAVISQKPSRDICQRGTSLTIQCQVDSQVTMMFWYRQQPGQSLTLIATANQGSEATYESGFVIDKFPISRPNLTFSTLTVSNMSPEDSSIYLCSVVLRESGNTIYFGEGSWLTVV.

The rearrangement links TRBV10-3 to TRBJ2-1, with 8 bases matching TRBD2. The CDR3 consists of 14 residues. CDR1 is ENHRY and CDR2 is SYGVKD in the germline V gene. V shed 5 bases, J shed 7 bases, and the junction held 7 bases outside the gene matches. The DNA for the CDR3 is TGTGCCATCAGTACGGGACTAGAGGGTAATGAGCAGTTCTTC. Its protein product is CAISTGLEGNEQFF.

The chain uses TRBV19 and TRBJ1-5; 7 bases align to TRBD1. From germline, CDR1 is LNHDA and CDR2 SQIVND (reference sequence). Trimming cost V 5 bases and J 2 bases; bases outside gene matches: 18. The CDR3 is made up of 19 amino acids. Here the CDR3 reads CASSPERGGALTGNQPQHF. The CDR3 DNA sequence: TGTGCCAGTAGTCCCGAAAGAGGGGGCGCATTGACGGGCAATCAGCCCCAGCATTTT.

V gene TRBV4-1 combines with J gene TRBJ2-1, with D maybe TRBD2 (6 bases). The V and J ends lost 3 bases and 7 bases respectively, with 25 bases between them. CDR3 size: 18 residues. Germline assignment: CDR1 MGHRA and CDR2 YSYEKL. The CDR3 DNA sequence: TGCGCCAGCAGCCAGGGGCCCAACTCCGGGACTCCTAGGAATGAGCAGTTCTTC. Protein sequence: CASSQGPNSGTPRNEQFF.